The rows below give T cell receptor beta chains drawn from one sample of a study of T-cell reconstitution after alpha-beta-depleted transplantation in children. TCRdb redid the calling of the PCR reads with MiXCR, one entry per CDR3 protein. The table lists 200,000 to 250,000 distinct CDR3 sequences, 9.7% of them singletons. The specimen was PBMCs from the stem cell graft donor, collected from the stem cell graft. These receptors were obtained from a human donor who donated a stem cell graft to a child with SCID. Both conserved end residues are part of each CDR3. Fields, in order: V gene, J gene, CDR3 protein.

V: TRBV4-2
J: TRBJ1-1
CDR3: CASSQDRRATEAFF

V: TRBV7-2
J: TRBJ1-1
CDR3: CASSPRDRWNTEAFF

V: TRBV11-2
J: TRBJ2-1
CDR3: CASSPIGAGGYNEQFF

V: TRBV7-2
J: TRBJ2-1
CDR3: CASSLTDISYNEQFF

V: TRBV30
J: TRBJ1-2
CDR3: CAWSGGTRGGGYTF

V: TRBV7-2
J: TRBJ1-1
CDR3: CASSFRQGDTEAFF

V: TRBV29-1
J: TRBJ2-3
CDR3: CSAATSGTSTDTQYF

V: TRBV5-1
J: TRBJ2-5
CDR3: CASSRGLGGGLGYEETLYF

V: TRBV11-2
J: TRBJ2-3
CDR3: CASGSWTGGTDTQYF

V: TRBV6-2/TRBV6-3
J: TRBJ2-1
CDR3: CASSDYSGGDYNEQFF

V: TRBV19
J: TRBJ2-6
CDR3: CASSKDLQSSGANVLTF

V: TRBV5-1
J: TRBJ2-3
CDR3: CASSLALRDGPDTQYF

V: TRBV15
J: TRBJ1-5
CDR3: CATGTGLGLDQPQHF

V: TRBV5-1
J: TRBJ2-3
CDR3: CASSLDNSGVMDTQYF

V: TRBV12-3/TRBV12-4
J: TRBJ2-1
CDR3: CASSAGTGDWNEQFF

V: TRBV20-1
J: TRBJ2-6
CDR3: CSARDQGSGANVLTF

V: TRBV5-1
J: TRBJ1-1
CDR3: CASSGPGQILAFF

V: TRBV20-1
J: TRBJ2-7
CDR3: CSASFAGGTYEQYF

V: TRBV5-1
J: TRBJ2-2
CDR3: CASSLAWLNTGELFF

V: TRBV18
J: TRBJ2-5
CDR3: CASSPTGQETQYF

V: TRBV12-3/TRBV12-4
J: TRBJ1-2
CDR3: CASSLGGTGRYGYTF

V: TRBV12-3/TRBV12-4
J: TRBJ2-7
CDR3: CASSPRFGIDRDEQYF

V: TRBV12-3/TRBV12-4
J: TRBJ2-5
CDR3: CASRPGQAQETQYF

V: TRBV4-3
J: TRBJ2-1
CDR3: CASSQEVTGGYNEQFF

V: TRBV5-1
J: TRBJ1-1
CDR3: CASSATWNTEAFF

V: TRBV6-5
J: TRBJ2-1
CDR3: CATTSEGLAGAYIDEQFF

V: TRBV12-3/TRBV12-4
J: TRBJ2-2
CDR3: CASTIGEGGRELFF

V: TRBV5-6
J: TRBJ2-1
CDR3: CASSRGDRSNSF

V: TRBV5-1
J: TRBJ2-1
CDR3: CASSHRDIRSYNEQFF

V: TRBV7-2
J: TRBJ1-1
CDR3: CASSLGVLGSDTEAFF

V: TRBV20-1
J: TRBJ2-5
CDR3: CSAPEGLAGVETQYF